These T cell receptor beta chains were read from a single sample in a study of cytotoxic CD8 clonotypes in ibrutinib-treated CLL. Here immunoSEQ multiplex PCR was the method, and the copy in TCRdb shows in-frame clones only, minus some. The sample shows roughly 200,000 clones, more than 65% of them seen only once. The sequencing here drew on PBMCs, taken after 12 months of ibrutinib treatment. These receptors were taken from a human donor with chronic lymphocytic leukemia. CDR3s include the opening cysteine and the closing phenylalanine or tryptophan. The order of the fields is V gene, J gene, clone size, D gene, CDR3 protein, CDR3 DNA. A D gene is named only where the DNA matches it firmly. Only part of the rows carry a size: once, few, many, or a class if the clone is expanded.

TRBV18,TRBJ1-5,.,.,CASSRSGNQPQHF,TGTGCCAGCTCACGTAGCGGCAATCAGCCCCAGCATTTT
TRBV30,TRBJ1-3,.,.,CAWSLTFSGNTIYF,TGTGCCTGGAGCCTTACCTTCTCTGGAAACACCATATATTTT
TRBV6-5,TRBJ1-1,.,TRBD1,CASNSGTGKTEAFF,TGTGCCAGCAATTCCGGGACAGGGAAAACCGAAGCTTTCTTT
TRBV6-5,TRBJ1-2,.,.,CASTPMANYGYTF,TGTGCCAGCACACCGATGGCAAACTATGGCTACACCTTC
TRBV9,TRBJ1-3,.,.,CASSVEGRNTIYF,TGTGCCAGCAGCGTTGAGGGTAGAAACACCATATATTTT
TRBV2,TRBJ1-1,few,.,CASSANPGDTEAFF,TGTGCCAGCAGTGCAAACCCAGGGGATACTGAAGCTTTCTTT
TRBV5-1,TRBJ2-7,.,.,CASSLGGQNEQYF,TGCGCCAGCAGCTTGGGCGGACAGAACGAGCAGTACTTC
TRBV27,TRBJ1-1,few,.,CASSLIGTEAFF,TGTGCCAGCAGTTTGATAGGCACTGAAGCTTTCTTT
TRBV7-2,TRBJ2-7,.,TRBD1,CASKGGQGAYEQYF,TGTGCCAGCAAAGGGGGACAGGGGGCCTACGAGCAGTACTTC
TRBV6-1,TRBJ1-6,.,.,CASSVLRQANNSPLHF,TGTGCCAGCAGTGTTCTTAGACAGGCGAATAATTCACCCCTCCACTTT
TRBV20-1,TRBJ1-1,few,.,CSAQDHTEAFF,TGCAGTGCTCAGGACCACACTGAAGCTTTCTTT
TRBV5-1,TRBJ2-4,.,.,CASSLAGQSLNIQYF,TGCGCCAGCAGCTTGGCCGGACAGTCGTTGAACATTCAGTACTTC
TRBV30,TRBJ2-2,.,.,CAWSGGPAGELFF,TGTGCCTGGAGCGGGGGGCCGGCCGGGGAGCTGTTTTTT
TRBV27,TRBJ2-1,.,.,CASSPRGLANEQFF,TGTGCCAGCAGTCCCCGGGGACTGGCCAATGAGCAGTTCTTC
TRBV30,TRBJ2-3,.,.,CAWSVRSGLPDTQYF,TGTGCCTGGAGTGTAAGGTCCGGACTACCCGATACGCAGTATTTT